One sample yielded the 21 T cell receptor beta chains listed below, sequenced in a study of HIV-infected children after antiretroviral therapy interruption. RNA-based 3' RACE libraries used unique molecular identifiers. TCRdb re-called the 3' RACE reads through MiXCR, storing one row per CDR3 protein. The sample consists of about 50,000 distinct CDR3 sequences, more than 3.5% of them appearing once. Described treatment: PENTA 11 planned treatment interruption arm or continuous ART arm. The sample here was CD45RA+ CD4+ T cells from PBMCs, pooled from several time points, taken from a donor given antiretroviral therapy, either interrupted or continuous. The subset is: naive CD4+ CD45RA+ CD45RO- T cells. The receptor source for this set is a pool of human donors with HIV.

Ten or more counts support this clonotype. The chain links TRBV3-1 to TRBJ2-7; 14 bases match TRBD2. The germline gives CDR1 LGHDT, CDR2 YNNKEL (reference sequence). The CDR3 length is 19 residues. V shed 4 bases and J 0 bases; nucleotides not matched to a gene: 11. In nucleotides, the CDR3 is TGTGCCAGCAGCCCCACTCACCGGACTAGCGGGGGGTCCTCCTACGAGCAGTACTTC. This gives the protein CASSPTHRTSGGSSYEQYF.

This clonotype was recorded a few times. This sequence joins TRBV7-8 and TRBJ1-1, with a weak D call TRBD1 (5 bases). Trimming stripped 5 bases from V and 5 bases from J, with 24 bases between. The germline CDR1 and CDR2 sequences are SGHVS and FQNEAQ. The CDR3 extends over 17 amino acids. CDR3 nucleotide sequence: TGTGCCAGCAGCCCAGGGCGGGTAGGTCTTTGGTTGACTGAAGCTTTCTTT. Translating it yields CASSPGRVGLWLTEAFF.

This clonotype has only a few counts. The chain combines TRBV28 with TRBJ1-4; D call uncertain. The CDR3 is 12 amino acids. Trimming pared 6 bases from V and 11 bases from J, leaving 13 bases between. In germline, CDR1 is MDHEN, CDR2 SYDVKM. The CDR3 DNA sequence: TGTGCCAGCAGATCTCAGTCCGGGAAACTGTTTTTT. This sequence encodes CASRSQSGKLFF. The full variable domain, with the rest looked up from reference TRBV28 and TRBJ1-4, is DVKVTQSSRYLVKRTGEKVFLECVQDMDHENMFWYRQDPGLGLRLIYFSYDVKMKEKGDIPEGYSVSREKKERFSLILESASTNQTSMYLCASRSQSGKLFFGSGTQLSVL.

This clonotype was counted at least ten times. This rearrangement joins TRBV12-3 or TRBV12-4 to TRBJ2-1; 10 nucleotides align to TRBD2. V was pared by 7 bases and J by 0 bases, with 12 bases of the junction left unmatched. This CDR3 spans 18 amino acids. Written as DNA, the CDR3 is TGTGCCAGCAAACCCAAGCGGGGGGGTCTGAGCTCCTACAATGAGCAGTTCTTC. Its translation: CASKPKRGGLSSYNEQFF.

This clonotype was picked up many times. This chain uses TRBV20-1 with TRBJ2-7; weak D call: TRBD2 (5 bases). Trimming cost V 2 bases and J 2 bases, with 7 bases left between them. Germline V gene lookup returns CDR1 DFQATT and CDR2 SNEGSKA (reference sequence). CDR3 size: 12 residues. CDR3 sequence reads: CSARRDTYEQYF. In DNA, the CDR3 is TGCAGTGCTAGACGGGATACCTACGAGCAGTACTTC.

This clonotype has a count of ten or more. The chain has TRBV18 and TRBJ2-1, with TRBD2 matching 9 bases. J gave up 9 bases and V 0 bases, and 6 bases lay outside the gene matches. The germline V gene has CDR1 KGHSH and CDR2 LQKENI. The CDR3 contains 15 residues. CDR3 loop: CASSPPQLAGSEQFF. In DNA, the CDR3 is TGTGCCAGCTCACCACCGCAGCTAGCGGGGTCTGAGCAGTTCTTC.

This clonotype was counted at least ten times. V gene TRBV20-1 combines with J gene TRBJ2-3; a weak D match, TRBD2 (5 bases). Germline loops: CDR1 DFQATT, CDR2 SNEGSKA (reference sequence). This CDR3 is built from 13 residues. The germline V and J ends were trimmed by 6 bases and 0 bases, with 10 bases remaining between them. The CDR3 reads CSAPAVSTDTQYF. CDR3 nucleotides: TGCAGTGCGCCAGCGGTTAGCACAGATACGCAGTATTTT.

This clonotype was counted ten times or more. The rearrangement joins TRBV30 to TRBJ2-1, with D perhaps given as TRBD1 or TRBD2 (5 bases each). CDR3 length: 13 residues. Germline CDR1 reads GTSNPN; CDR2 reads SVGIG (reference sequence). V was shortened by 5 bases and J by 8 bases, with 16 bases between the two germline ends. The CDR3: CAWARGLQYEQFF. The CDR3 DNA sequence: TGTGCCTGGGCTCGGGGCTTGCAGTATGAGCAGTTCTTC.

This clonotype was seen many times. The chain carries TRBV28 and TRBJ2-3; D is undetermined. This CDR3 has 16 residues. Germline CDR1 MDHEN, CDR2 SYDVKM. V gave up 6 bases and J gave up 2 bases, with 18 bases separating them. CDR3 DNA: TGTGCCAGCAGAACTACTGGCCGCGGCAACACAGATACGCAGTATTTT. This sequence encodes CASRTTGRGNTDTQYF.

This clonotype has ten or more counts. The chain carries TRBV2 and TRBJ2-1; no clear D. This CDR3 region has 11 residues. Looked up from germline, CDR1 is SNHLY and CDR2 is FYNNEI. The V gene lost 6 bases and the J gene lost 7 bases, with 7 bases spanning the gap. The CDR3 here is CASSFFNEQFF. In DNA, the CDR3 is TGTGCCAGCAGCTTCTTTAATGAGCAGTTCTTC.

This clonotype was seen many times. V is TRBV12-5 and J is TRBJ1-1, with unresolved D. This CDR3 has 15 residues. The V and J ends lost 3 bases and 0 bases respectively, with 11 bases between them. Per germline, CDR1 LGHNT and CDR2 FRNRAP. This chain's CDR3 is CASGFRAGLNTEAFF. The CDR3 DNA reads as TGTGCTAGTGGTTTTAGGGCGGGCCTGAACACTGAAGCTTTCTTT.

This clonotype was recorded at least ten times. The chain uses TRBV10-3 and TRBJ1-1; no firm D call. The V gene lost 7 bases and the J gene lost 3 bases, with 15 bases spanning the gap. The CDR3 consists of 14 residues. CDR1 is ENHRY, CDR2 SYGVKD, per germline. This chain's CDR3 is CAITFNLGHTEAFF. In DNA form, the CDR3 reads TGTGCCATCACCTTTAACTTGGGTCACACTGAAGCTTTCTTT.

By sample fraction, this clonotype is medium-sized (0.01 to 0.1%). The CDR3: CSARKGQNQETQYF. DNA for the CDR3: TGCAGTGCTAGAAAGGGACAGAACCAAGAGACCCAGTACTTC. This rearrangement joins TRBV20-1 to TRBJ2-5, with 7 nucleotides matching TRBD1. Germline assignment: CDR1 DFQATT and CDR2 SNEGSKA (reference sequence). This CDR3 is 14 amino acids long. J was trimmed by 0 bases and V by 2 bases; bases with no gene match: 3.

This clonotype has at least ten counts. The rearrangement joins TRBV10-3 to TRBJ2-7; TRBD1 or TRBD2 may be the D gene (5 bases each). Germline loops: CDR1 ENHRY, CDR2 SYGVKD. The CDR3 runs 12 residues. V dropped 6 bases and J dropped 6 bases, with 12 bases sitting between them. The CDR3 bases are TGTGCCATCAGCGCGGCAGGGACCGAGCAGTACTTC. This sequence encodes CAISAAGTEQYF.

V and J are TRBV4-2 and TRBJ2-1, with 12 bases aligning to TRBD2. Germline loops: CDR1 LGHNA, CDR2 YNFKEQ. This CDR3 region has 16 residues. After removal of 4 bases from V and 5 bases from J, the junction contained 6 bases not matched to a gene. CDR3 bases: TGTGCCAGCAGCCCCCGACTAGCGGGGGTCAACAATGAGCAGTTCTTC. Translation gives CASSPRLAGVNNEQFF.

This clonotype appeared many times. The chain links TRBV9 to TRBJ2-3; 7 nucleotides match TRBD2. Germline V gene lookup returns CDR1 SGDLS and CDR2 YYNGEE. V lost 3 bases and J lost 0; bases outside the gene matches: 13. The CDR3 totals 18 residues. The CDR3 here is CASSATGTTLLSTDTQYF. The CDR3 nucleotides are TGTGCCAGCAGCGCGACCGGGACTACATTACTTAGCACAGATACGCAGTATTTT. Supplemented by reference TRBV9 and TRBJ2-3, the full variable domain reads DSGVTQTPKHLITATGQRVTLRCSPRSGDLSVYWYQQSLDQGLQFLIQYYNGEERAKGNILERFSAQQFPDLHSELNLSSLELGDSALYFCASSATGTTLLSTDTQYFGPGTRLTVL.

This clonotype was detected ten times or more. The chain joins TRBV29-1 to TRBJ2-1; possible D gene TRBD1, 6 bases. CDR1 and CDR2 from the germline V gene are SQVTM and ANQGSEA. The V end was cut by 7 bases, the J end by 6 bases, with 16 bases between. The CDR3 loop spans 13 amino acids. CDR3 region: CSASGVPFNEQFF. DNA for the CDR3: TGCAGCGCCTCAGGGGTCCCCTTCAATGAGCAGTTCTTC.

As to this clonotype: This may stem from a read error, because a much larger clone lies one nucleotide away. V and J are TRBV4-1 and TRBJ2-3; D unclear. The CDR3 spans 12 residues. CDR1 is MGHRA, CDR2 YSYEKL, per germline. The CDR3 is CANSPRPDTQYF. The CDR3 DNA follows: TGCGCCAACAGCCCTAGACCAGATACGCAGTATTTT.

The sample holds many counts of this clonotype. V usage is TRBV7-3 and J usage is TRBJ2-2, with D perhaps TRBD1 (6 bases). Trimming took off 5 bases at V and 2 bases at J, with 9 bases between the two ends. The CDR3 covers 14 residues. Germline CDR1 and CDR2: SGHTA and FQGTGA. The CDR3 region is CASSKGVNTGELFF. The CDR3 nucleotides are TGTGCCAGCAGCAAGGGGGTTAACACCGGGGAGCTGTTTTTT.

This clonotype was counted many times. The V call is TRBV6-1, the J call TRBJ1-5, with TRBD1 as a possible D gene (6 bases). There are 17 residues in the CDR3. V dropped 6 bases and J dropped 3 bases, with 21 bases sitting between them. From germline, CDR1 is MNHNS and CDR2 SASEGT. CDR3 in DNA: TGTGCCAGCAGGGATCACACCCGGGGGGCTACCAATCAGCCCCAGCATTTT. Protein product: CASRDHTRGATNQPQHF.

The sample holds many counts of this clonotype. V usage is TRBV11-3 and J usage is TRBJ1-5, with D unclear. The germline V gene encodes CDR1 SGHNT and CDR2 YENEEA. Trimming removed 0 bases from V and 7 bases from J, with 7 bases in between. The CDR3 is 13 amino acids. The DNA for the CDR3 is TGTGCCAGCAGCTTAGATCAGGACCAGCCCCAGCATTTT. It specifies CASSLDQDQPQHF.